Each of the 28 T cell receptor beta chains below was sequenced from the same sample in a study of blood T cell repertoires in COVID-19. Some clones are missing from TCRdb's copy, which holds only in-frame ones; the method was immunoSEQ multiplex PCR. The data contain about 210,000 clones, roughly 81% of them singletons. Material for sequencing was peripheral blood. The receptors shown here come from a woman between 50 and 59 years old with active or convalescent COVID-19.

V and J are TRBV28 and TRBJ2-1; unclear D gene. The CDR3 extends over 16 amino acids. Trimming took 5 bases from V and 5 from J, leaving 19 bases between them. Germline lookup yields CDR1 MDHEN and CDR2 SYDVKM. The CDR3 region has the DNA TGTGCCAGCAGTCGGCAGACGATTTCGGAGAACAATGAGCAGTTCTTC. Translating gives CASSRQTISENNEQFF.

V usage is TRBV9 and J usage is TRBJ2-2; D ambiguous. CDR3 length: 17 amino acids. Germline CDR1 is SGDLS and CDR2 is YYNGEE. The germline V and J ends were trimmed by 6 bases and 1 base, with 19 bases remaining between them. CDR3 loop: CASKSGLGLQNTGELFF. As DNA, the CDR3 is TGTGCCAGCAAAAGTGGCCTAGGTCTCCAGAACACCGGGGAGCTGTTTTTT.

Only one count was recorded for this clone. Here the CDR3 reads CARQGVDTGELFF. The CDR3 region has the DNA TGTGCCAGACAGGGGGTGGACACCGGGGAGCTGTTTTTT. The chain recombines TRBV7-2 with TRBJ2-2; 8 bases line up with TRBD1. The CDR3 runs to 13 residues. V lost 9 bases and J lost 3; bases outside the gene matches: 3. Germline V gene lookup returns CDR1 SGHTA and CDR2 FQGNSA.

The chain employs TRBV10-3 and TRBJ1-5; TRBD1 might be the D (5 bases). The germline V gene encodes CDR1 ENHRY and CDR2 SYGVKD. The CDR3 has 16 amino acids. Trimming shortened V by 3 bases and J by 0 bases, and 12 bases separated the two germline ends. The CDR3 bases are TGTGCCATCAGTGACAGGGCGAGAAATAGCAATCAGCCCCAGCATTTT. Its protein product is CAISDRARNSNQPQHF.

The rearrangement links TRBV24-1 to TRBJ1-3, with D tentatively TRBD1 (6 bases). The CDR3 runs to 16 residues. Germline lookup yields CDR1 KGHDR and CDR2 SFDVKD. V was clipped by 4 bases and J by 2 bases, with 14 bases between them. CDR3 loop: CATSDNREGAGNTIYF. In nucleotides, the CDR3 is TGTGCCACCAGTGACAACCGCGAGGGGGCTGGAAACACCATATATTTT.

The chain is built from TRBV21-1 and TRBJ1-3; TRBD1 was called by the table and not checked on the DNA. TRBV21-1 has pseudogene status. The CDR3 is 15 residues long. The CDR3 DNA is TGTGCCAGCAGCAAATTTGGGCCCTCTGGAAACACCATATATTTT. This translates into CASSKFGPSGNTIYF.

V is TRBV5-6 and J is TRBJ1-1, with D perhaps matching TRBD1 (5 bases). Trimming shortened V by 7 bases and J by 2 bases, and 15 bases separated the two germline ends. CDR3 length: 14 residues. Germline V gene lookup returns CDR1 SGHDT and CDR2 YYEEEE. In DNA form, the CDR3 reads TGTGCCAGCTTGGAGACCGGGGGAAACACTGAAGCTTTCTTT. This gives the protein CASLETGGNTEAFF.

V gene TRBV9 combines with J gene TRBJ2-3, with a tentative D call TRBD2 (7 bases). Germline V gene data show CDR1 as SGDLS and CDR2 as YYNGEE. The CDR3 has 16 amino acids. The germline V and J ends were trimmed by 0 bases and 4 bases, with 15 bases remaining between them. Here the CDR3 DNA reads TGTGCCAGCAGCGTAGGAGTTGGGGGGGCAGCAGATACGCAGTATTTT. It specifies CASSVGVGGAADTQYF.

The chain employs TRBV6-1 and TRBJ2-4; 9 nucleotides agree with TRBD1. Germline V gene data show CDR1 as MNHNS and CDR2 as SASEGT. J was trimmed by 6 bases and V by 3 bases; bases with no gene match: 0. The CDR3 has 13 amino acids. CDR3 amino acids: CASSEDRGNIQYF. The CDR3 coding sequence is TGTGCCAGCAGTGAGGACAGGGGAAACATTCAGTACTTC.

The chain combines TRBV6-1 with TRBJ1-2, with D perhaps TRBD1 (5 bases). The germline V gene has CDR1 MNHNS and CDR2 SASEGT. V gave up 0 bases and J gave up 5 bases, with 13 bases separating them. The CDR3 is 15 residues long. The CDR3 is CASSEAGVRFYGYTF. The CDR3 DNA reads TGTGCCAGCAGTGAAGCAGGGGTGAGGTTTTATGGCTACACCTTC.

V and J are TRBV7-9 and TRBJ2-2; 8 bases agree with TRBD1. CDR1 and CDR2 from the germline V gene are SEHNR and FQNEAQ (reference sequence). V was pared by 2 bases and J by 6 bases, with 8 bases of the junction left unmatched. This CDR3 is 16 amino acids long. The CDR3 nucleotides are TGTGCCAGCAGCTTACTCGGGACAGGTGCCTCCGGGGAGCTGTTTTTT. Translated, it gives CASSLLGTGASGELFF.

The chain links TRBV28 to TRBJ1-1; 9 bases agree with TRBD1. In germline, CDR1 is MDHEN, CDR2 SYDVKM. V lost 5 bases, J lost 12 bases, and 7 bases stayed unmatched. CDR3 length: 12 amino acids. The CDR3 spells CASSPPQGATFF. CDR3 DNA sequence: TGTGCCAGCAGTCCTCCACAGGGGGCTACTTTCTTT.

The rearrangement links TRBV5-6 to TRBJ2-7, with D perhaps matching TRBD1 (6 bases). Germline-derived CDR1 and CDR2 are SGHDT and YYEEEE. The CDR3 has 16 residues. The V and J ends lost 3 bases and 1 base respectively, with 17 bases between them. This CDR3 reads CASSSPGVGRSYEQYF. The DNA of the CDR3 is TGTGCCAGCAGCTCCCCAGGGGTCGGTCGATCCTACGAGCAGTACTTC.

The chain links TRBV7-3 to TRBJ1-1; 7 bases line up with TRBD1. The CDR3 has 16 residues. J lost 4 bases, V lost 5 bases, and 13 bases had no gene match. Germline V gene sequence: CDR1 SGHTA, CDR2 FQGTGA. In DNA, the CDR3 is TGTGCCAGCAGCCCTAACAGGGGAATGATAGGCACTGAAGCTTTCTTT. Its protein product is CASSPNRGMIGTEAFF.

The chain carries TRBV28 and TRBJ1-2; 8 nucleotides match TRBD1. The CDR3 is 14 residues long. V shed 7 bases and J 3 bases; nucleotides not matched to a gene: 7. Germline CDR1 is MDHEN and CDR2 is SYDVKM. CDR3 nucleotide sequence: TGTGCCAGCACCCCGACAGGGGAATACTATGGCTACACCTTC. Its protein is CASTPTGEYYGYTF.

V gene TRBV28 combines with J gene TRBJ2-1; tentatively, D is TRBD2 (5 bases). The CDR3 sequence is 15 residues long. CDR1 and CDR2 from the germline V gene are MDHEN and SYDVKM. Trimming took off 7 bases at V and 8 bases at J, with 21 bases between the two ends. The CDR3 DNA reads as TGTGCCAGCAAGAGGCCCTCCTTCCAGAGGGATGAGCAGTTCTTC. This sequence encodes CASKRPSFQRDEQFF.

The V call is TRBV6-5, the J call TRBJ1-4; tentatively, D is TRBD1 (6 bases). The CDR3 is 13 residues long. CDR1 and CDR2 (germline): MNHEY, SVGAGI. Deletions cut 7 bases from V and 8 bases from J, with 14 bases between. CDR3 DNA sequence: TGTGCCAGCAATCAATGGACAGCCGAAAAACTGTTTTTT. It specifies CASNQWTAEKLFF.

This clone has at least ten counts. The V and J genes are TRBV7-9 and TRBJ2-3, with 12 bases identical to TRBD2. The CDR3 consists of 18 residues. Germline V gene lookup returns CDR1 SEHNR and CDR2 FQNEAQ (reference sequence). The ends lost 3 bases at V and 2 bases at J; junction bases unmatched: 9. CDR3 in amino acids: CASSLGGGLAGFTDTQYF. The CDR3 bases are TGTGCCAGCAGCTTGGGGGGCGGACTAGCGGGATTCACAGATACGCAGTATTTT.

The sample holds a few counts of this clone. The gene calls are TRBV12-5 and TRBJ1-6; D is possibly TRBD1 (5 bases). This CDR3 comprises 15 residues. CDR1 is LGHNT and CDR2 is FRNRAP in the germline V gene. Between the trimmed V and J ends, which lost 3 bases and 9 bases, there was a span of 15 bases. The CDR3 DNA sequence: TGTGCTAGTGGTTTAATCCGGACCCAGGGTTCACCCCTCCACTTT. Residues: CASGLIRTQGSPLHF.

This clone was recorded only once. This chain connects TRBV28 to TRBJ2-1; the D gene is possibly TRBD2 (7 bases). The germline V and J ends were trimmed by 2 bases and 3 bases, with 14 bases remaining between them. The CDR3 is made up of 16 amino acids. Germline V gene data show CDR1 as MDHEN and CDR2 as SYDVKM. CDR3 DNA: TGTGCCAGCAGTTTAGGGGGGGCCAGGATCTACAATGAGCAGTTCTTC. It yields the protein CASSLGGARIYNEQFF.

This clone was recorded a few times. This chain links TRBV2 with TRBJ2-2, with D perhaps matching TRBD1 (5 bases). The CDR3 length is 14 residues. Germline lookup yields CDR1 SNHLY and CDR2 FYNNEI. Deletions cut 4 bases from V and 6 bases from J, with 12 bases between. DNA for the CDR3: TGTGCCAGCAGTGGCAGGGTTGGGTCCGGGGAGCTGTTTTTT. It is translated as CASSGRVGSGELFF.

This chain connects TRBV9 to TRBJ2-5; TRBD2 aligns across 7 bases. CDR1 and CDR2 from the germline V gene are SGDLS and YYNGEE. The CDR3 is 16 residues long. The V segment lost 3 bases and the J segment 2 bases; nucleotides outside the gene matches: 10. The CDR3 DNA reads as TGTGCCAGCAGCGGGGGAGGAGCGGGGCGGCAAGAGACCCAGTACTTC. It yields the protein CASSGGGAGRQETQYF. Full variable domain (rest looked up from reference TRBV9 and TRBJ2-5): DSGVTQTPKHLITATGQRVTLRCSPRSGDLSVYWYQQSLDQGLQFLIQYYNGEERAKGNILERFSAQQFPDLHSELNLSSLELGDSALYFCASSGGGAGRQETQYFGPGTRLLVL.

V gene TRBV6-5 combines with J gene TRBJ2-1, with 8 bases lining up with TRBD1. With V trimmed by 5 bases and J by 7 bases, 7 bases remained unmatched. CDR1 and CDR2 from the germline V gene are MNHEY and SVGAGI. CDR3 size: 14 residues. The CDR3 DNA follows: TGTGCCAGCAGTCGGACAGGGAAGGGGAATGAGCAGTTCTTC. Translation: CASSRTGKGNEQFF.

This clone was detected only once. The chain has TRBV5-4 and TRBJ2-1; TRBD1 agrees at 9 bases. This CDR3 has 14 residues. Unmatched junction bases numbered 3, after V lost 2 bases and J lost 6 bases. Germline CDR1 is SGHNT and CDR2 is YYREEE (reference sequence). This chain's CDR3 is CASSLNRGLNEQFF. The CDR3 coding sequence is TGTGCCAGCAGCTTAAACAGGGGGCTCAATGAGCAGTTCTTC. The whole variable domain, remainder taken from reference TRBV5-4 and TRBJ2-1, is ETGVTQSPTHLIKTRGQQVTLRCSSQSGHNTVSWYQQALGQGPQFIFQYYREEENGRGNFPPRFSGLQFPNYSSELNVNALELDDSALYLCASSLNRGLNEQFFGPGTRLTVL.

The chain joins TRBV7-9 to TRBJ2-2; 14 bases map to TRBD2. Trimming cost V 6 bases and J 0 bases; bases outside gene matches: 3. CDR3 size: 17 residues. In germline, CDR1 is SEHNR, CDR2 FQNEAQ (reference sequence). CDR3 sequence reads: CASRPTSGRANTGELFF. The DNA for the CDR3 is TGTGCCAGCAGGCCGACTAGCGGGAGGGCGAACACCGGGGAGCTGTTTTTT.

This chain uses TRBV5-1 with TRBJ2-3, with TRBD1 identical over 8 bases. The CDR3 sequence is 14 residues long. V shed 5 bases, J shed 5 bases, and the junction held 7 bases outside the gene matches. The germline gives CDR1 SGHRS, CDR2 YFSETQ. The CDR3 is CASRVLQGEDTQYF. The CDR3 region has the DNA TGCGCCAGCAGGGTCTTACAGGGGGAAGATACGCAGTATTTT.

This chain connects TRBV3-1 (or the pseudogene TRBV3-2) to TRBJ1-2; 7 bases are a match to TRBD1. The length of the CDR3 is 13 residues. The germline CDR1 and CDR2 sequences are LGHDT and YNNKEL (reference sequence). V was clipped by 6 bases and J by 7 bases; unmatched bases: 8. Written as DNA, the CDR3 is TGTGCCAGCAGTAACAGACAGGGCGGTGGCTACACCTTC. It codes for CASSNRQGGGYTF.

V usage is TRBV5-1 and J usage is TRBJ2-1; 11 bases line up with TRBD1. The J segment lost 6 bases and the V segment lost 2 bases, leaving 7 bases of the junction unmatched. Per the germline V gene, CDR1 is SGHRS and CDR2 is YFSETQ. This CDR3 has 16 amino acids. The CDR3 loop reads CASSFPGTGGSNEQFF. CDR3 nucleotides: TGCGCCAGCAGCTTTCCCGGGACAGGGGGTTCCAATGAGCAGTTCTTC.